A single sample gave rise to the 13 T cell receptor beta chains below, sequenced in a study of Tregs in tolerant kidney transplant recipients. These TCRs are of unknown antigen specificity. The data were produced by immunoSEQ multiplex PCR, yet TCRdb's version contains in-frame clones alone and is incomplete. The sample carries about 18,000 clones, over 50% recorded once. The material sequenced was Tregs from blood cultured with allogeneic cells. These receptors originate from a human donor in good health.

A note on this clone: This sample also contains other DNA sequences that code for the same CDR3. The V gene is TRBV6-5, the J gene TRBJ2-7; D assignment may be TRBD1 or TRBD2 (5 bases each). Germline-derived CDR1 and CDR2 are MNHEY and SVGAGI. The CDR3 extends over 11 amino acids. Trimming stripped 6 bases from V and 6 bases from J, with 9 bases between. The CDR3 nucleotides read TGTGCCAGCAGCCGGGACGGCGAGCAGTACTTC. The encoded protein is CASSRDGEQYF.

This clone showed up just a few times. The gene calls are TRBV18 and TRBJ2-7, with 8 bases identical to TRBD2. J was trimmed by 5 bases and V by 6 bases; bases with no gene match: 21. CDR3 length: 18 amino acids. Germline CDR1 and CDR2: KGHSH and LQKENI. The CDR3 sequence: CASSLKATAGAGFHEQYF. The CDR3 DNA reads TGTGCCAGCTCCCTAAAGGCCACAGCGGGAGCTGGTTTCCACGAGCAGTACTTC.

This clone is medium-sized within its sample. The CDR3 loop reads CAWKRGDEQFF. CDR3 DNA: TGTGCCTGGAAGAGAGGGGATGAGCAGTTCTTC. The rearrangement joins TRBV30 to TRBJ2-1; the D gene could be TRBD1 or TRBD2 (5 bases each). V was shortened by 4 bases and J by 8 bases, with 9 bases between the two germline ends. The CDR3 length is 11 residues. Germline V gives CDR1 GTSNPN, CDR2 SVGIG (reference sequence). Together with reference TRBV30 and TRBJ2-1, the CDR3 gives the full variable domain: SQTIHQWPATLVQPVGSPLSLECTVEGTSNPNLYWYRQAAGRGLQLLFYSVGIGQISSEVPQNLSASRPQDRQFILSSKKLLLSDSGFYLCAWKRGDEQFFGPGTRLTVL.

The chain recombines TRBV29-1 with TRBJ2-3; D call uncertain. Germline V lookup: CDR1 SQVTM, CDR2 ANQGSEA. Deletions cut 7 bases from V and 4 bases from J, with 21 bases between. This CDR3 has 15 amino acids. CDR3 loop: CSALGRRHSADTQYF. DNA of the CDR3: TGCAGCGCCCTGGGCAGGAGACACTCGGCAGATACGCAGTATTTT.

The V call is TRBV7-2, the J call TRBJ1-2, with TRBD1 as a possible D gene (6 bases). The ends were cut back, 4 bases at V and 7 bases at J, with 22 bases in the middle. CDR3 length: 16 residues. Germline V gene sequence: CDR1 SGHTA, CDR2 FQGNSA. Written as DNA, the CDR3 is TGTGCCAGCAGCTCCTCAGGGGCGTCAGTCCTAGGTGGCTACACCTTC. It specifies CASSSSGASVLGGYTF.

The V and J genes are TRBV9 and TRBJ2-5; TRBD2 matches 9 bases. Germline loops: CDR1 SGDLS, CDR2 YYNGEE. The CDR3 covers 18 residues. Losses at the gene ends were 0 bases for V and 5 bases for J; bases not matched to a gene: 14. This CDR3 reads CASSVDVGGRAVLETQYF. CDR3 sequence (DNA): TGTGCCAGCAGCGTAGATGTGGGCGGGAGGGCCGTTTTGGAGACCCAGTACTTC.

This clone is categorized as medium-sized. The CDR3 coding sequence is TGTGCCAGCAGCTTGCTTACGGGACGGACGGGAAAACTGTTTTTT. This codes for CASSLLTGRTGKLFF. The V call is TRBV5-8, the J call TRBJ1-4; the D gene is possibly TRBD1 (5 bases). V was trimmed by 1 base and J by 10 bases, leaving 17 bases between them. The CDR3 length is 15 residues. Germline-derived CDR1 and CDR2 are SGHTS and YDEGEE.

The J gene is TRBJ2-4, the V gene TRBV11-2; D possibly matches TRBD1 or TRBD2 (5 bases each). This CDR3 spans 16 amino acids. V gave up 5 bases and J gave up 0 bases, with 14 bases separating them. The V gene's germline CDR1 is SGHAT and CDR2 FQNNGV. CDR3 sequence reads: CASSLGRVLAKNIQYF. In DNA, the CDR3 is TGTGCCAGCAGCCTGGGACGGGTACTAGCCAAAAACATTCAGTACTTC.

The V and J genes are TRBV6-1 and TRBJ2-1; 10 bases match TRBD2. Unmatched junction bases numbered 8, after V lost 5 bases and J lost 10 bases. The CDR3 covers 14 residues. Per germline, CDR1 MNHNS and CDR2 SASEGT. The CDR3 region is CASSSSGGALEQFF. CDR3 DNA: TGTGCCAGCAGTTCCAGCGGGGGGGCTTTAGAGCAGTTCTTC.

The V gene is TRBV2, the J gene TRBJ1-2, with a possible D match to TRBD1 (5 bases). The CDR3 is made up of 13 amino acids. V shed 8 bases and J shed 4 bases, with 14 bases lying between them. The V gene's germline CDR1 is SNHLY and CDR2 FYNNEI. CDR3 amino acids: CASGDDPIYGYTF. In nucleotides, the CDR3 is TGTGCCAGCGGGGACGACCCTATCTATGGCTACACCTTC.

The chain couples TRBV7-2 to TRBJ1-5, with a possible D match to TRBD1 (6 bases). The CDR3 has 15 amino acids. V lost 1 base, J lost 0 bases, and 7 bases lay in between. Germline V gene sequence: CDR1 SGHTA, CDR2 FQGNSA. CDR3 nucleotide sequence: TGTGCCAGCAGCTTAGGGACAGATAGCAATCAGCCCCAGCATTTT. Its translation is CASSLGTDSNQPQHF.

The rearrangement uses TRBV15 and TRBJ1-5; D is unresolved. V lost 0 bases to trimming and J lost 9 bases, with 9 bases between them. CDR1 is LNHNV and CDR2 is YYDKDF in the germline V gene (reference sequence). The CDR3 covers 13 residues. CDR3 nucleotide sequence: TGTGCCACCAGCAGAGATCGGATGGGGCCCCAGCATTTT. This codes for CATSRDRMGPQHF.

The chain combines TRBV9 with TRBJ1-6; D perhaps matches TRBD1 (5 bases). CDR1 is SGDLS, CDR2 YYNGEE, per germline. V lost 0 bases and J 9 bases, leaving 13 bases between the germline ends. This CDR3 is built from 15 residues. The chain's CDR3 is CASSVGGQGTSPLHF. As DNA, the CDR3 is TGTGCCAGCAGCGTAGGAGGGCAGGGAACTTCACCCCTCCACTTT.